This T cell receptor beta chain was sequenced during a study of shared clonotypes between healthy human individuals. Study-level results: Among the subsets, naive ones generally showed larger estimated richness than memory ones. Shared across a handful of donors were about 4.6% of the naive CD4 clonotypes.

There were no recent acute infections or vaccinations among the donors, who were healthy HIV-negative adults. Each subset's genomic DNA was shared equally among a number of immunoSEQ plates. Here immunoSEQ multiplex PCR was the method, and the copy in TCRdb shows in-frame clones only, minus some. The table lists fewer than 3 million clones, roughly 92% of them singletons, with more than 0.35% in the top ten. The CDR3 covers 12 residues. V lost 3 bases and J 2 bases, leaving 5 bases between the germline ends. Germline CDR1 SGHRS, CDR2 YFSETQ. To note about this clone: Its antigen is unidentified. The same CDR3 can be traced to other DNA sequences in this sample.

The receptor's source is a young man in good health. Some clones in this sample may be carry-over from other donors' samples. The sample taken for sequencing was naive CD4+ T cells from PBMCs. As for subset: CD45RA+ positively selected. The chain employs TRBV5-1 and TRBJ1-2, with no clear D. Here the CDR3 DNA reads TGCGCCAGCAGCTCCGACAACTATGGCTACACCTTC. Protein: CASSSDNYGYTF.